The 29 T cell receptor beta chains below come from one sample, sequenced in a study of PD-L1 blockade in urothelial cancer. This table comes from immunoSEQ multiplex PCR, and its TCRdb copy is limited to in-frame clones, with some not included. The sample consists of tens of thousands of clones, 80% to 85% of them appearing once. Source: PBMCs, taken around atezolizumab (anti-PD-L1) treatment. These receptors were taken from a man aged 70-80 years with urothelial cancer.

Only one count was recorded for this clone. This chain connects TRBV5-1 to TRBJ1-1, with 7 bases aligning to TRBD1. Germline-derived CDR1 and CDR2 are SGHRS and YFSETQ. The CDR3 has 14 amino acids. The J segment lost 2 bases and the V segment lost 4 bases, leaving 5 bases of the junction unmatched. The CDR3 spells CASSVGTANTEAFF. The CDR3 nucleotides read TGCGCCAGCAGCGTCGGGACAGCCAACACTGAAGCTTTCTTT.

V usage is TRBV18 and J usage is TRBJ2-1; 9 nucleotides line up with TRBD1. Germline V gives CDR1 KGHSH, CDR2 LQKENI. V lost 3 bases, J lost 9 bases, and 9 bases stayed unmatched. The CDR3 is 15 amino acids. CDR3 amino acids: CASSPGTGSQSEQFF. Here the CDR3 DNA reads TGTGCCAGCTCACCTGGGACAGGGAGTCAGAGTGAGCAGTTCTTC.

The chain links TRBV5-1 to TRBJ2-1, with TRBD1 as a possible D gene (6 bases). CDR1 and CDR2 from the germline V gene are SGHRS and YFSETQ. This CDR3 has 15 residues. Trimming shortened V by 4 bases and J by 4 bases, and 15 bases separated the two germline ends. The CDR3, as DNA: TGCGCCAGCAGCCCCGACAGGTCGCCATACAATGAGCAGTTCTTC. As protein: CASSPDRSPYNEQFF. Using reference TRBV5-1 and TRBJ2-1 for the parts outside the CDR3, the full variable domain is KAGVTQTPRYLIKTRGQQVTLSCSPISGHRSVSWYQQTPGQGLQFLFEYFSETQRNKGNFPGRFSGRQFSNSRSEMNVSTLELGDSALYLCASSPDRSPYNEQFFGPGTRLTVL.

The chain uses TRBV27 and TRBJ2-3, with 11 bases lining up with TRBD2. Germline V gives CDR1 MNHEY, CDR2 SMNVEV (reference sequence). Trimming took 5 bases from V and 4 from J; bases not matched to a gene: 2. This CDR3 has 14 amino acids. CDR3 sequence: CASSILAGADTQYF. DNA of the CDR3: TGTGCCAGCAGTATACTAGCGGGAGCAGATACGCAGTATTTT.

The chain links TRBV27 to TRBJ1-5; 8 positions match TRBD1. Germline V gene data show CDR1 as MNHEY and CDR2 as SMNVEV (reference sequence). The CDR3 runs 15 residues. Unmatched junction bases numbered 3, after V lost 3 bases and J lost 2 bases. CDR3 residues: CASSFSTGGNQPQHF. For the CDR3, the DNA is TGTGCCAGCAGTTTTTCGACAGGGGGCAATCAGCCCCAGCATTTT.

V usage is TRBV10-3 and J usage is TRBJ2-7, with D perhaps TRBD2 (6 bases). This CDR3 has 15 residues. V lost 0 bases and J 3 bases, leaving 12 bases between the germline ends. Germline V lookup: CDR1 ENHRY, CDR2 SYGVKD. As DNA, the CDR3 is TGTGCCATCAGTGAGTCTGGGCGGGGAAACTACGAGCAGTACTTC. Protein: CAISESGRGNYEQYF.

This chain uses TRBV27 with TRBJ1-5, with 9 bases fitting TRBD1. Looked up from germline, CDR1 is MNHEY and CDR2 is SMNVEV (reference sequence). The trim removed 2 bases at V and 7 bases at J, leaving 3 bases unmatched. CDR3 length equals 14 residues. CDR3 amino acids: CASSLGTGRQPQHF. CDR3 DNA: TGTGCCAGCAGTTTAGGGACAGGGAGGCAGCCCCAGCATTTT.

V usage is TRBV10-1 and J usage is TRBJ2-3; possible D gene TRBD2, 5 bases. Germline V CDR1 and CDR2: WNHNN, SYGVQD (reference sequence). The CDR3 is 16 amino acids. V shed 4 bases and J shed 6 bases, with 20 bases lying between them. This CDR3 reads CASSASGRGRGDTQYF. The CDR3 region has the DNA TGCGCCAGCAGTGCCTCGGGCCGGGGTAGAGGGGATACGCAGTATTTT.

CDR3 DNA: TGTGCCAGCAGCTTGGCCGGGGGGGTTCTTCCTGAGCAGTACTTC. Amino acid sequence: CASSLAGGVLPEQYF. This rearrangement joins TRBV5-6 to TRBJ2-7; TRBD2 matches 8 bases. The germline gives CDR1 SGHDT, CDR2 YYEEEE. CDR3 length: 15 amino acids. V lost 0 bases, J lost 7 bases, and 9 bases stayed unmatched.

The V call is TRBV29-1, the J call TRBJ1-1, with a tentative D call TRBD1 (5 bases). The CDR3 has 12 amino acids. Germline V lookup: CDR1 SQVTM, CDR2 ANQGSEA. V lost 3 bases and J 3 bases, leaving 8 bases between the germline ends. Written as DNA, the CDR3 is TGCAGCGTTGAGGCACAGGACACTGAAGCTTTCTTT. This translates into CSVEAQDTEAFF.

J is TRBJ2-2 and V is TRBV19; no definite D call. The V gene lost 7 bases and the J gene lost 3 bases, with 9 bases spanning the gap. CDR1 is LNHDA and CDR2 is SQIVND in the germline V gene (reference sequence). CDR3 length equals 13 residues. The CDR3 here is CASIHAYTGELFF. The CDR3 DNA is TGTGCCAGTATCCACGCGTACACCGGGGAGCTGTTTTTT.

The chain couples TRBV14 to TRBJ2-1; TRBD2 aligns across 7 bases. V was clipped by 1 base and J by 5 bases; unmatched bases: 11. The germline gives CDR1 SGHDN, CDR2 FVKESK. The CDR3 length is 17 residues. The CDR3 loop reads CASSQGLALSTDNEQFF. The CDR3 DNA is TGTGCCAGCAGCCAAGGACTAGCTCTGAGCACGGACAATGAGCAGTTCTTC.

J is TRBJ2-4 and V is TRBV7-9, with D possibly matching TRBD2 (6 bases). The CDR3 spans 16 residues. Deletions cut 4 bases from V and 0 bases from J, with 13 bases between. Germline CDR1 reads SEHNR; CDR2 reads FQNEAQ (reference sequence). The CDR3 loop reads CASSSRTGVAKNIQYF. As DNA, the CDR3 is TGTGCCAGCAGCTCCCGAACGGGGGTAGCCAAAAACATTCAGTACTTC.

The gene calls are TRBV5-8 and TRBJ2-1; 8 positions agree with TRBD1. The V segment lost 4 bases and the J segment 5 bases; nucleotides outside the gene matches: 11. Germline-derived CDR1 and CDR2 are SGHTS and YDEGEE. The CDR3 has 16 residues. The CDR3 region has the DNA TGTGCCAGCAGCCGCTTGGCAGGGGGCATTAACAATGAGCAGTTCTTC. This sequence encodes CASSRLAGGINNEQFF.

The chain employs TRBV11-2 and TRBJ2-1, with TRBD2 matching over 7 bases. CDR1 SGHAT and CDR2 FQNNGV come from the germline V gene. This CDR3 comprises 18 residues. Losses at the gene ends were 5 bases for V and 3 bases for J; bases not matched to a gene: 16. As DNA, the CDR3 is TGTGCCAGCAGCCTGCTAGGACTAGGTTCCCCCGTCTACAATGAGCAGTTCTTC. Translation: CASSLLGLGSPVYNEQFF.

The chain is built from TRBV19 and TRBJ2-1; D not certain. CDR3 size: 11 residues. Germline-derived CDR1 and CDR2 are LNHDA and SQIVND (reference sequence). The ends were cut back, 3 bases at V and 10 bases at J, with 7 bases in the middle. CDR3 in DNA: TGTGCCAGTAGTATCCAGGTAGAGCAGTTCTTC. It is translated as CASSIQVEQFF.

This clone was found a few times. This CDR3 is CATSGQGNPLSKLFF. In DNA, the CDR3 is TGTGCCACCAGCGGACAGGGGAACCCCCTCTCAAAACTGTTTTTT. The V gene is TRBV15, the J gene TRBJ1-4; TRBD1 agrees at 9 bases. Unmatched junction bases numbered 11, after V lost 5 bases and J lost 10 bases. The CDR3 is 15 amino acids. The germline V gene encodes CDR1 LNHNV and CDR2 YYDKDF (reference sequence).

The gene calls are TRBV9 and TRBJ2-1; tentative D call: TRBD2 (5 bases). This CDR3 is 15 amino acids long. CDR1 and CDR2 from the germline V gene are SGDLS and YYNGEE. V lost 4 bases to trimming and J lost 7 bases, with 18 bases between them. CDR3 coding DNA: TGTGCCAGCAGCCCCTTTATGGGAGCTGGGAATGAGCAGTTCTTC. Its translation: CASSPFMGAGNEQFF. Together with reference TRBV9 and TRBJ2-1, the CDR3 gives the full variable domain: DSGVTQTPKHLITATGQRVTLRCSPRSGDLSVYWYQQSLDQGLQFLIQYYNGEERAKGNILERFSAQQFPDLHSELNLSSLELGDSALYFCASSPFMGAGNEQFFGPGTRLTVL.

The chain joins TRBV5-1 to TRBJ2-1, with TRBD1 matching over 8 bases. With 1 base clipped from V and 3 bases from J, the junction kept 6 bases outside the gene matches. The CDR3 extends over 16 amino acids. CDR1 and CDR2 (germline): SGHRS, YFSETQ. CDR3 in amino acids: CASSLTPGGFYNEQFF. In DNA form, the CDR3 reads TGCGCCAGCAGCTTGACCCCAGGGGGCTTCTACAATGAGCAGTTCTTC.

V is TRBV4-1 and J is TRBJ1-2; weak D call: TRBD1 (5 bases). V lost 0 bases, J lost 10 bases, and 18 bases lay in between. Per germline, CDR1 MGHRA and CDR2 YSYEKL. This CDR3 spans 15 amino acids. The CDR3 nucleotides are TGCGCCAGCAGCCAAGACGGCGGGGGGTTCCGAGACTACACCTTC. As protein: CASSQDGGGFRDYTF.

This clone was seen just once. As DNA, the CDR3 is TGTGCCAGCAGCCTACAGGACGGCTACAATGAGCAGTTCTTC. Residues: CASSLQDGYNEQFF. The chain joins TRBV9 to TRBJ2-1, with TRBD1 as a possible D gene (5 bases). Trimming left V 4 bases short and J 3 bases short, with 11 bases between. The CDR3 consists of 14 residues. Germline V gene data show CDR1 as SGDLS and CDR2 as YYNGEE.

The chain employs TRBV29-1 and TRBJ2-7, with D possibly TRBD1 on 5 matching bases. The CDR3 totals 17 residues. The germline gives CDR1 SQVTM, CDR2 ANQGSEA. V lost 3 bases and J lost 1, with 22 bases in between. CDR3 nucleotides: TGCAGCGTTGAGGTACGGATTCCCAGACAGCTTTCCTACGAGCAGTACTTC. It is translated as CSVEVRIPRQLSYEQYF.

CDR3 sequence: CSAMRNEQFF. The CDR3 DNA reads TGCAGCGCTATGAGGAATGAGCAGTTCTTC. The chain couples TRBV29-1 to TRBJ2-1; D uncertain. V lost 7 bases to trimming and J lost 7 bases, with 8 bases between them. CDR1 is SQVTM and CDR2 is ANQGSEA in the germline V gene. This CDR3 has 10 amino acids.

The V and J genes are TRBV7-9 and TRBJ1-3, with 8 bases aligning to TRBD1. The CDR3 extends over 14 amino acids. Trimming cost V 5 bases and J 4 bases; bases outside gene matches: 4. The germline V gene has CDR1 SEHNR and CDR2 FQNEAQ (reference sequence). This chain's CDR3 is CASSRTGQGNTIYF. In DNA form, the CDR3 reads TGTGCCAGCAGCCGGACAGGGCAAGGAAACACCATATATTTT.

On this clone: The junction departs from germline at one end; a sequencing error may be responsible. J is TRBJ2-3 and V is TRBV18; D is undetermined. Germline CDR1 KGHSH, CDR2 LQKENI. This CDR3 contains 12 residues. For the CDR3, the DNA is TGTGCCAGCTCACCACCGGGCAGGAAACAGATCTTT. Its translation: CASSPPGRKQIF.

This chain uses TRBV28 with TRBJ2-2, with D possibly being TRBD2 (6 bases). Germline lookup yields CDR1 MDHEN and CDR2 SYDVKM. Trimming took 5 bases from V and 8 from J, leaving 18 bases between them. This CDR3 is 15 amino acids long. CDR3 sequence reads: CASSSRDWVAGELFF. As DNA, the CDR3 is TGTGCCAGCAGTAGCCGGGACTGGGTGGCAGGGGAGCTGTTTTTT.

V usage is TRBV6-7 and J usage is TRBJ2-2, with D maybe TRBD1 (6 bases). TRBV6-7 is filed as an ORF, its function uncertain. The CDR3 totals 20 residues. Between the trimmed V and J ends, which lost 6 bases and 3 bases, there was a span of 29 bases. The chain's CDR3 is CASRLTRDKDPRLDTGELFF. The CDR3 nucleotides read TGTGCCAGCAGGTTAACCCGGGACAAGGACCCGCGGTTGGACACCGGGGAGCTGTTTTTT.

The chain employs TRBV6-6 and TRBJ1-1, with D possibly matching TRBD1 (5 bases). The V gene's germline CDR1 is MNHNY and CDR2 SVGAGI (reference sequence). V gave up 8 bases and J gave up 0 bases, with 13 bases separating them. The CDR3 length is 14 residues. The CDR3 is CASLGQGLNTEAFF. The CDR3 DNA is TGTGCCAGCCTGGGGCAGGGTTTGAACACTGAAGCTTTCTTT.

This chain joins TRBV9 and TRBJ2-3; the D gene is possibly TRBD1 (6 bases). The CDR3 is 14 residues long. Deletions cut 0 bases from V and 4 bases from J, with 9 bases between. Germline values: CDR1 SGDLS, CDR2 YYNGEE. The CDR3 loop is CASSVATGSDTQYF. The CDR3 bases are TGTGCCAGCAGCGTAGCTACAGGGTCAGATACGCAGTATTTT.